This entry concerns a single T cell receptor beta chain. Its antigen has not been determined. It has no much larger one-base neighbor in the sample; base qualities were not kept. Library construction relied on 5' RACE. Sequencing took place on an Illumina HiSeq 2000. A universal primer binding site was added through template switching, and the final cDNA carried a unique molecular identifier so that TCR cDNA molecules could be counted accurately. Specific primers in the conserved constant-segment region were used to synthesize first-strand cDNA for TCR alpha and beta chains. To control for contamination, each cDNA library was double barcoded with a SMART-Mk sample barcode plus Illumina barcodes. TruSeq adapter sequences and Illumina sample barcodes were added in two successive PCR steps. Sequencing of the TCR alpha and beta cDNA libraries was done on the Illumina HiSeq platform using custom primers. The original pipeline was this. Raw reads were processed with MiGEC to extract unique molecular identifiers, and MiXCR was used to determine CDR3 positions. For each individual, recombination models were inferred using an EM algorithm with the repgenHMM and IGoR tools. The analysis of shared clonotypes was done with the tcR package in R, with sharing normalized by the product of cloneset sizes. Out-of-frame nonproductive sequences were analyzed to study raw recombination free of thymic and clonal selection effects. TCRdb itself trimmed the public reads at Q25 with fastp, ran MiXCR and retained productive beta chains. Every distinct CDR3 protein forms one entry, paired with its most common genes and DNA. The V and J calls shown here were made by TCRdb, not taken from the authors' results. The sample records some 500,000 distinct CDR3 sequences, roughly an eighth of which are singletons. 0.8% to 1% of the sample lies in the top ten.

Every donor was a healthy Caucasian. The twin cohort comprised three pairs of female monozygotic twins, all aged about 18 to 30 years. CD4+ and CD8+ T cell populations were isolated with positive isolation kits from Invitrogen. The source of the sample is a study of identical twins (dated by TCRdb to the mid-2010s). Background on the whole study: To test whether fetal clonotypes persist, the study used deep sequencing on TCR alpha and beta repertoires from monozygotic twins, unrelated adults of various ages, and cord blood. To rule out contamination, the twin experiments were replicated at different times with different library preparation protocols.

The CDR3 goes from the cysteine to the phenylalanine over 14 residues. The kept DNA is CDR3 alone, 42 bases in frame from the first base. From the germline V gene, CDR1 is SGHTA and CDR2 is FQGNSA. V and J are trimmed by 4 bases and 7 bases, and the gene matches miss 3 bases of the junction. Overall study results and their limits: Conclusions relied on cross-sectional statistical analysis, since the same donors could not be followed over many years. In monozygotic twins, out-of-frame TCR alpha sharing was systematically underestimated by recombination models, although the models agreed with sharing between unrelated individuals. In beta out-of-frame sequences, excess twin sharing was weaker, because having fewer shared sequences lowered the signal-to-noise ratio. Compared with coincidental sharing between unrelated individuals, out-of-frame TCR alpha sequences shared between twins had an excess of sequences with low generation probability. Zero-insertion analyses could be partly confounded by invariant T cells such as MAIT and iNKT, although diverse VJ usage argued against such confounding for most clonotypes. Abundant cord blood beta clonotypes had fewer insertions, young adult naive repertoires showed a similar but weaker trend, and memory repertoires showed no such trend.

This sample was shared with a second study, whose subject was yellow fever vaccine responses in identical twins. The second study's paper adds: The T cell response to vaccination in identical twins was reported by the authors to appear partly convergent and partly personalized. In identical twins, the study followed T cell clones that responded to the vaccine with precision.

The chain uses TRBV7-2 and TRBJ1-5, with 11 bases matching TRBD1. The TCR was taken from a woman between 18 and 29 years old in good health. Material for sequencing was CD4+ T cells sorted from blood. The CDR3 amino acid sequence is: CASSWTGGEQPQHF. The DNA is TGTGCCAGCAGCTGGACAGGGGGCGAACAGCCCCAGCATTTT.